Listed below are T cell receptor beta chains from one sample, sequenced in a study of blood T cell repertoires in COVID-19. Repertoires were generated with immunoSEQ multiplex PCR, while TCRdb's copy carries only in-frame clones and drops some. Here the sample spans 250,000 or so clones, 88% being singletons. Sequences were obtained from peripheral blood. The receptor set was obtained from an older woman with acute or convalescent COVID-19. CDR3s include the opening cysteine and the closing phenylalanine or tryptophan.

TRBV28,CANSGGLDYGYTF
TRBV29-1,CSVEDNRGFMNTEAFF
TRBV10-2,CASSDRGYQPQHF
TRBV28,CASSPTTVSTEAFF
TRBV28,CASPPRASGRTDTQYF
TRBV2,CASSPTAEAFF
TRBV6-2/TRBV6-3,CASSSGGSTGELFF
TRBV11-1,CASSFLDRGPEAFF
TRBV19,CASSTRTGGSNQPQHF
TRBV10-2,CATGGTRGSGELFF
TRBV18,CASSTIRDRATEAFF
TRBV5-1,CASSLAGGEGYTF
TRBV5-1,CASSPTSQGAYTEAFF
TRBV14,CASSQDDSGGLSEQYF
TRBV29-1,CSAATGGSIAEAFF
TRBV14,CASSQVWSGGLYNEQFF
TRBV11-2,CASSFNGRAVEQFF
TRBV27,CASSPLAGNTIYF
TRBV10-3,CAISELQGDTEAFF
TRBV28,CASSLATEAFF
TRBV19,CASSILFSNQPQHF
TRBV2,CASSESHTGSNSPLHF
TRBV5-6,CASSLVAGSDTQYF
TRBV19,CASRAQGGTDTQYF
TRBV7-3,CASSPTGDNEQFF
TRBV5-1,CASSLGQWNTEAFF
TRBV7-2,CASSLERGPSYGYTF
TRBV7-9,CASSLYRADEQFF
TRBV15,CATSSLRGGARGNTIYF
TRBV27,CASSFGGGTSQPQHF
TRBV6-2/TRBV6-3,CASSPGGLAGGYNEQFF
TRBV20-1,CSASVVREGETQYF
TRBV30,CAWSWTGGLLNTEAFF
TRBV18,CASSPLRGATDTQYF
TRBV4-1,CASSQKTSGGLTGELFF
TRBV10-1,CASSKSAEETQYF
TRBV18,CASSLRDRVNTEAFF
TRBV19,CASSVAWNTEAFF
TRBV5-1,CASSLDLGTSGYTF